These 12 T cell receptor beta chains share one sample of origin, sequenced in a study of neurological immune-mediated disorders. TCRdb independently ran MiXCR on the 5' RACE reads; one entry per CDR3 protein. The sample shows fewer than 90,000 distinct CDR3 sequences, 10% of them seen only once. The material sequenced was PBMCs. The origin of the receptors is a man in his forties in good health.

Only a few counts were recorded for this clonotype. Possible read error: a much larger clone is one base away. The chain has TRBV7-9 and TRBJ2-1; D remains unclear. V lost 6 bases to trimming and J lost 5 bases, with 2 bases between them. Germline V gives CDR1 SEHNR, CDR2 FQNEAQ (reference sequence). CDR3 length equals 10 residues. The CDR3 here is CASSHNEQFF. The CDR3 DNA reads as TGTGCCAGCAGTCACAATGAGCAGTTCTTC.

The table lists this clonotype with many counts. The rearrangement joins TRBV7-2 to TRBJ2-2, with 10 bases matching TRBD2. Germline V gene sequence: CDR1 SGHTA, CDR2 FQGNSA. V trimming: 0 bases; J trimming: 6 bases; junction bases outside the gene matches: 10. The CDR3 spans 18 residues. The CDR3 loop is CASSLAQAGGFVAGELFF. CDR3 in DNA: TGTGCCAGCAGCTTAGCGCAAGCGGGGGGGTTTGTAGCCGGGGAGCTGTTTTTT. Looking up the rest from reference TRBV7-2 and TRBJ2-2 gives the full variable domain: GAGVSQSPSNKVTEKGKDVELRCDPISGHTALYWYRQSLGQGLEFLIYFQGNSAPDKSGLPSDRFSAERTGGSVSTLTIQRTQQEDSAVYLCASSLAQAGGFVAGELFFGEGSRLTVL.

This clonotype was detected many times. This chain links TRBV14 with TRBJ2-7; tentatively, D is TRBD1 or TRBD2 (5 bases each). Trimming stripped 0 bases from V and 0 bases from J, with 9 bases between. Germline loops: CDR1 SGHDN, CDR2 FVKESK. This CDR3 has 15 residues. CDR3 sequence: CASSQELGTSYEQYF. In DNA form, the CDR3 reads TGTGCCAGCAGCCAAGAACTGGGGACCTCCTACGAGCAGTACTTC.

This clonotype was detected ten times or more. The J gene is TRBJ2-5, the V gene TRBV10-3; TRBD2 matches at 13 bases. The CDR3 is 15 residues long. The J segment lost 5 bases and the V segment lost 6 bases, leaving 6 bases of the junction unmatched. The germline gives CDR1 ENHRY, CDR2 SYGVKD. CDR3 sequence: CAISPGLAGLETQYF. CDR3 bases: TGTGCCATCAGCCCGGGACTAGCGGGGTTGGAGACCCAGTACTTC.

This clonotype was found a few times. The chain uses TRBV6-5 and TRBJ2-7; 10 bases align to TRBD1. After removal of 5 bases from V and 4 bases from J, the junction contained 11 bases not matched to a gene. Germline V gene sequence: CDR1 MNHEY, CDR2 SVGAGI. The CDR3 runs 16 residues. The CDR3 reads CASSQPPGTGVYEQYF. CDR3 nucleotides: TGTGCCAGCAGTCAACCTCCCGGGACAGGGGTTTACGAGCAGTACTTC.

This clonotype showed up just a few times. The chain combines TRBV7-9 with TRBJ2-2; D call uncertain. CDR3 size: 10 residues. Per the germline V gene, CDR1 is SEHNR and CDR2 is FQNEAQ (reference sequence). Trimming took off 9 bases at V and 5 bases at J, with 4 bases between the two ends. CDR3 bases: TGTGCCAGTCAGACCGGGGAGCTGTTTTTT. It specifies CASQTGELFF.

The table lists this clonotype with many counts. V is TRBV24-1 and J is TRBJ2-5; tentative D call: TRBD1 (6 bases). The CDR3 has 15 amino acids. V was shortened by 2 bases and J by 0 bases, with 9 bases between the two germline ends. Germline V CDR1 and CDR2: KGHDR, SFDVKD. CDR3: CATSDSDRYQETQYF. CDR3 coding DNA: TGTGCCACCAGTGATTCCGACAGGTACCAAGAGACCCAGTACTTC.

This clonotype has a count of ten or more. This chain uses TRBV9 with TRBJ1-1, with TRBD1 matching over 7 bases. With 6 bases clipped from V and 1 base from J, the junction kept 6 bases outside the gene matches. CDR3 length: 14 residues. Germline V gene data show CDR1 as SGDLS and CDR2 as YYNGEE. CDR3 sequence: CASTPGGRNTEAFF. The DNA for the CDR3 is TGTGCCAGCACCCCAGGGGGTAGGAACACTGAAGCTTTCTTT.

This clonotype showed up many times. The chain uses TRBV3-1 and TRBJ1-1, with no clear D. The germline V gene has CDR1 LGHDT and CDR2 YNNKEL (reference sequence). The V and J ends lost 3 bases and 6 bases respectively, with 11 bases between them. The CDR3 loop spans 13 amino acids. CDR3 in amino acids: CASSQTVLPEAFF. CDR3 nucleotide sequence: TGTGCCAGCAGCCAGACCGTATTACCTGAAGCTTTCTTT.

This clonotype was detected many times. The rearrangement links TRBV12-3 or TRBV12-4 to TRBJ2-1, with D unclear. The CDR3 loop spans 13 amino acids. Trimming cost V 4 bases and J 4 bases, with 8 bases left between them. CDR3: CASSSHGYNEQFF. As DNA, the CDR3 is TGTGCCAGCAGTTCCCATGGATACAATGAGCAGTTCTTC.

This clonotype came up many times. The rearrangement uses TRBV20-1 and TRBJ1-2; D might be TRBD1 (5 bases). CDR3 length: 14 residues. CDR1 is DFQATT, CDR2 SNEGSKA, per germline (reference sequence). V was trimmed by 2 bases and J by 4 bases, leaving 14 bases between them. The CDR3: CSARYGSTAYGYTF. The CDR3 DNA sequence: TGCAGTGCTAGATATGGATCGACAGCCTATGGCTACACCTTC.

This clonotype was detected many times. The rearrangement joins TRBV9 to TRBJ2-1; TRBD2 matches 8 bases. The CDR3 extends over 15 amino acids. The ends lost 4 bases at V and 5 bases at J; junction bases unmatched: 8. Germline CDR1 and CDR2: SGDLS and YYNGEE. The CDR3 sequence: CASSPRGGTNNEQFF. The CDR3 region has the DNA TGTGCCAGCAGCCCTCGGGGGGGAACAAACAATGAGCAGTTCTTC.